This T cell receptor beta chain was recorded in a study of cytomegalovirus exposure and HLA in healthy donors. The study ran its PCR with 60 Vbeta and 13 Jbeta primers. TCRdb's copy holds only in-frame clones and misses some; the assay was immunoSEQ multiplex PCR. This table has approximately 190,000 clones, roughly four fifths appearing once. The CDR3 length is 14 residues. CDR1 is SGHRS and CDR2 is YFSETQ in the germline V gene. The V end lost 2 bases, the J end lost 2 bases, and 11 bases lay between the germline ends. The receptor was isolated from a woman younger than 35 in good health and CMV-seronegative. V usage is TRBV5-1 and J usage is TRBJ2-7, with TRBD2 as a possible D gene (5 bases). The sequenced sample consisted of PBMCs. CDR3 amino acids: CASSFAEAAYEQYF. The CDR3 DNA reads TGCGCCAGCAGCTTTGCGGAGGCCGCCTACGAGCAGTACTTC. Together with reference TRBV5-1 and TRBJ2-7, the CDR3 gives the full variable domain: KAGVTQTPRYLIKTRGQQVTLSCSPISGHRSVSWYQQTPGQGLQFLFEYFSETQRNKGNFPGRFSGRQFSNSRSEMNVSTLELGDSALYLCASSFAEAAYEQYFGPGTRLTVT.